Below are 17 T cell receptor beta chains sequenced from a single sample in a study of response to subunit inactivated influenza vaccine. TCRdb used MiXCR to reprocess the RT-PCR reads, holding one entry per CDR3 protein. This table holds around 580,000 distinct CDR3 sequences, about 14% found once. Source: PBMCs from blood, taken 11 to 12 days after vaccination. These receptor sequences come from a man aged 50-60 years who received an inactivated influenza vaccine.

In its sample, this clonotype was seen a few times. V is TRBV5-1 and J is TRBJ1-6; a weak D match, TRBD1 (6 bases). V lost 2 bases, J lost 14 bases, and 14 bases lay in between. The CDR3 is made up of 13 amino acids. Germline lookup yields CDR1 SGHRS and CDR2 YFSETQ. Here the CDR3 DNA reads TGCGCCAGCAGCTTAATGACAGGCCAAGCCCTCCACTTT. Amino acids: CASSLMTGQALHF.

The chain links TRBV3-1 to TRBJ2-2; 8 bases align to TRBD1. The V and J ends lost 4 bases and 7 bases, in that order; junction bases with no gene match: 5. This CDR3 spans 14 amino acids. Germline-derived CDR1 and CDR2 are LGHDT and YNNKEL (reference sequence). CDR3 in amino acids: CASSPRQGNGELFF. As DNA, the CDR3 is TGTGCCAGCAGCCCAAGACAGGGGAACGGGGAGCTGTTTTTT.

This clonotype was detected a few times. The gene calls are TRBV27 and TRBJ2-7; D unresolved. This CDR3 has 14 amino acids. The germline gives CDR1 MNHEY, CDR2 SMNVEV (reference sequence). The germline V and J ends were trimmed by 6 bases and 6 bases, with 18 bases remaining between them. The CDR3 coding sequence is TGTGCCAGCAGCTTCTCAACAGCCGGAGCCGAGCAGTACTTC. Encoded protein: CASSFSTAGAEQYF.

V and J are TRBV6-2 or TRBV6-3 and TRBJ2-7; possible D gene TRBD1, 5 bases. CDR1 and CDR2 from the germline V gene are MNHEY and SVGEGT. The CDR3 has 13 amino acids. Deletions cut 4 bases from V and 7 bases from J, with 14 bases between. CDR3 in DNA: TGTGCCAGCAGTTCGCAGGGCGGATTGGAGCAGTACTTC. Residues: CASSSQGGLEQYF.

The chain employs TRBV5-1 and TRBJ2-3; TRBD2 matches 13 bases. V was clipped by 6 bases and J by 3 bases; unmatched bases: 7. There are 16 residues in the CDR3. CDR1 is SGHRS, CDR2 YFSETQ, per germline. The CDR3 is CASKGLAGSRTDTQYF. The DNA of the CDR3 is TGCGCCAGCAAGGGACTAGCGGGATCAAGGACAGATACGCAGTATTTT.

The CDR3 loop reads CASSQDQVGFRTDTQYF. The CDR3 bases are TGCGCCAGCAGCCAAGATCAGGTGGGCTTCCGCACAGATACGCAGTATTTT. This rearrangement joins TRBV4-3 to TRBJ2-3; D gene uncertain. CDR1 and CDR2 (germline): LGHNA, YSLEER. Trimming removed 0 bases at V and 1 base at J, with 14 bases between. CDR3 length: 17 amino acids.

In nucleotides, the CDR3 is TGTGCCAGCACCCCAGGGAGGCAGGGCGGCACAGATACGCAGTATTTT. Translation: CASTPGRQGGTDTQYF. The rearrangement uses TRBV12-3 or TRBV12-4 and TRBJ2-3; perhaps TRBD2 as D (6 bases). The CDR3 sequence is 16 residues long. With 7 bases removed from V and 1 base from J, the gap between germline ends came to 18 bases.

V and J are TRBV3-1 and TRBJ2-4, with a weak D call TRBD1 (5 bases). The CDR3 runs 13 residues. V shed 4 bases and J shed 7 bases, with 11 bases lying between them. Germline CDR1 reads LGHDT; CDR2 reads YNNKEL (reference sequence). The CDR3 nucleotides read TGTGCCAGCAGCCCGATACCAGGGAACATTCAGTACTTC. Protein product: CASSPIPGNIQYF.

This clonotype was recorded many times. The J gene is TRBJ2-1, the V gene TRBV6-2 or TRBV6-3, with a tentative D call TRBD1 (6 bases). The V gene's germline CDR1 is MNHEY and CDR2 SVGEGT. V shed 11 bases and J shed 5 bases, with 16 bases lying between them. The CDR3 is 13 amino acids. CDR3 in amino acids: CAVGYRADNEQFF. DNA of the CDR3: TGTGCCGTCGGGTACAGGGCGGACAATGAGCAGTTCTTC.

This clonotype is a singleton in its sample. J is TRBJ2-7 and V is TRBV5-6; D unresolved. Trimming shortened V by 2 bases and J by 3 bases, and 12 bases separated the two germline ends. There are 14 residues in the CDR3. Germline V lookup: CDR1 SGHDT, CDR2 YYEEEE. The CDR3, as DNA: TGTGCCAGCAGCTTCGGTACCCCTAACTACGAGCAGTACTTC. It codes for CASSFGTPNYEQYF.

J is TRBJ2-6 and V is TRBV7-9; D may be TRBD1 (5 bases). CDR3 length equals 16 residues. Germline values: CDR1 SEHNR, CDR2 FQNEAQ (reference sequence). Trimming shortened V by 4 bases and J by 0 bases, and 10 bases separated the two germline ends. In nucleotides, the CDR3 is TGTGCCAGCAGCTCCCAGGGATTCTCTGGGGCCAACGTCCTGACTTTC. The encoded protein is CASSSQGFSGANVLTF.

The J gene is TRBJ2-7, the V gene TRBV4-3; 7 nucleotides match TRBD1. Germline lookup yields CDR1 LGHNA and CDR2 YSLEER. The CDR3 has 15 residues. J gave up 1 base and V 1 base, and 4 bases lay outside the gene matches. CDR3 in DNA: TGCGCCAGCAGCCAAGGCAGGGGGATTTCCTACGAGCAGTACTTC. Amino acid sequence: CASSQGRGISYEQYF.

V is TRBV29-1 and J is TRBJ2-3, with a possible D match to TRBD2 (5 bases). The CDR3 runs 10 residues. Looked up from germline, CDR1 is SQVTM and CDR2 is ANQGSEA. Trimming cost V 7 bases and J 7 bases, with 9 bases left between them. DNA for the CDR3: TGCAGCGCTAGCCTTAATACGCAGTATTTT. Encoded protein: CSASLNTQYF.

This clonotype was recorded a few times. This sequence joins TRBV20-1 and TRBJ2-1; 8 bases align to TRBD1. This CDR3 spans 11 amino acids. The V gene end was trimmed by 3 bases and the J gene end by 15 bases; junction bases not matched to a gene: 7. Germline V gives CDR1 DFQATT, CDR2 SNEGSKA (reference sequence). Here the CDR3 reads CSARGTGARFF. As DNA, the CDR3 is TGCAGTGCTAGGGGGACAGGCGCCAGGTTCTTC.

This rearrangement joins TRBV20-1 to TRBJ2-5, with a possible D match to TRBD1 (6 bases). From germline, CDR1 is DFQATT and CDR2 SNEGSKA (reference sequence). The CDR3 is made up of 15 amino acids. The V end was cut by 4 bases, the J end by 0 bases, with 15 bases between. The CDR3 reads CSATIQGHNQETQYF. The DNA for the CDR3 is TGCAGTGCTACAATCCAGGGACACAACCAAGAGACCCAGTACTTC.

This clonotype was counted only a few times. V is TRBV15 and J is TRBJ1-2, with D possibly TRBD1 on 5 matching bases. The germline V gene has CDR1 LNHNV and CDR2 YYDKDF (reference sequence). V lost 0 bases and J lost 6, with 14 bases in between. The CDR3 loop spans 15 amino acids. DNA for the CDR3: TGTGCCACCAGCAGAGATCCCGGGACGGCGGATGGCTACACCTTC. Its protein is CATSRDPGTADGYTF.

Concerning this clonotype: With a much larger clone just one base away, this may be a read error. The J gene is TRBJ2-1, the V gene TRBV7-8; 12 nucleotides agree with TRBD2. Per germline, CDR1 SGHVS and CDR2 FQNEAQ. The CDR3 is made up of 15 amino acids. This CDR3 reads CASSPSGGASNEQLF. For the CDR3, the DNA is TGTGCCAGCAGCCCTAGCGGGGGGGCCAGTAATGAGCAGCTCTTC.